The clone carrying this T cell receptor (beta chain) was seen many times. Its cognate antigen is unknown. The authors made cDNA by 5'RACE with 10-nucleotide random UMIs. In every sequencing run, more than 200 million TCR-beta sequences were generated from 15-18 subjects. TCRdb used MiXCR to reprocess the 5' RACE reads, holding one entry per CDR3 protein. The sample holds around 51,000 distinct CDR3 sequences, about 13% seen once. This sample was taken from a study of neurological immune-mediated disorders. Notes on the study in general: Levels of TCR clonal expansion peaked in HTLV-1-associated myelopathy and reached their lowest in multiple sclerosis, under those of healthy controls. Across subjects, no CDR3 amino acid sequence appeared in expanded clones of more than one subject, a finding that suggested private repertoires in all groups.

The CDR3 spans 15 residues. The V segment lost 5 bases and the J segment 6 bases; nucleotides outside the gene matches: 6. The germline V gene encodes CDR1 SGHAT and CDR2 FQNNGV. Indicated time point: longitudinal time-point 3. The chain couples TRBV11-2 to TRBJ1-6; 8 nucleotides agree with TRBD1. Sequenced input: PBMCs. This clonotype was obtained from a male donor with HTLV-1-associated myelopathy (HAM/TSP). CDR3 protein: CASSRRTGTNSPLHF. The CDR3 DNA is TGTGCCAGCAGCAGGAGGACAGGGACTAATTCACCCCTCCACTTT.